These 31 T cell receptor beta chains came from one sample sequenced in a study of blood T cell repertoires in COVID-19. Repertoires were generated with immunoSEQ multiplex PCR, while TCRdb's copy carries only in-frame clones and drops some. This table holds about 250,000 clones, 75% to 85% found once. Sequencing was done on a sample of PBMCs or T cells enriched from blood (not recorded which). Receptor source: a woman between 50 and 59 years old with acute COVID-19.

The CDR3 protein is CASSLFRDRIQPLHF. Written as DNA, the CDR3 is TGTGCCAGCAGCTTATTCCGGGACAGAATTCAACCCCTCCACTTT. The chain is built from TRBV5-8 and TRBJ1-6; the match to TRBD1 covers 7 bases. The V gene end was trimmed by 2 bases and the J gene end by 12 bases; junction bases not matched to a gene: 11. The germline CDR1 and CDR2 sequences are SGHTS and YDEGEE. This CDR3 is 15 amino acids long.

V gene TRBV4-3 combines with J gene TRBJ2-7; 7 bases fit TRBD1. The ends lost 8 bases at V and 8 bases at J; junction bases unmatched: 18. The length of the CDR3 is 15 residues. CDR1 and CDR2 from the germline V gene are LGHNA and YSLEER. CDR3 region: CASDRVWGLSLKQYF. The CDR3 bases are TGCGCCAGCGACAGGGTTTGGGGCCTCTCCTTGAAGCAGTACTTC.

This clone was counted between two and nine times. This chain uses TRBV27 with TRBJ2-7, with 9 nucleotides matching TRBD1. V shed 5 bases, J shed 1 base, and the junction held 12 bases outside the gene matches. This CDR3 is built from 17 residues. Germline loops: CDR1 MNHEY, CDR2 SMNVEV (reference sequence). CDR3 nucleotides: TGTGCCAGCAGTCCCCGGACAGGGGTTTCGGTATCCTACGAGCAGTACTTC. Translation gives CASSPRTGVSVSYEQYF.

This rearrangement joins TRBV6-5 to TRBJ1-2; D remains ambiguous. There are 14 residues in the CDR3. Per germline, CDR1 MNHEY and CDR2 SVGAGI. Trimming took 2 bases from V and 4 from J, leaving 11 bases between them. This chain's CDR3 is CASSYGRLGYGYTF. The DNA for the CDR3 is TGTGCCAGCAGTTACGGCAGGTTGGGCTATGGCTACACCTTC.

This chain uses TRBV5-8 with TRBJ1-6, with D unclear. The CDR3 is made up of 14 amino acids. V lost 3 bases to trimming and J lost 7 bases, with 11 bases between them. Germline V lookup: CDR1 SGHTS, CDR2 YDEGEE. The CDR3: CASSSGRENSPLHF. CDR3 bases: TGTGCCAGCAGCTCAGGCCGAGAGAATTCACCCCTCCACTTT.

The V gene is TRBV11-3, the J gene TRBJ2-1; 8 bases are a match to TRBD2. With 4 bases clipped from V and 4 bases from J, the junction kept 9 bases outside the gene matches. The CDR3 runs to 16 residues. Germline CDR1 is SGHNT and CDR2 is YENEEA. CDR3 sequence (DNA): TGTGCCAGCAGCTCGCTCGGGGGGGCGGGATACAATGAGCAGTTCTTC. Its protein product is CASSSLGGAGYNEQFF.

The CDR3 DNA sequence: TGTGCCAGCAGCGTAGGCCCAGGCCCAACTAATGAAAAACTGTTTTTT. Amino acid sequence: CASSVGPGPTNEKLFF. This rearrangement joins TRBV9 to TRBJ1-4, with unresolved D. Deletions cut 0 bases from V and 0 bases from J, with 9 bases between. Germline lookup yields CDR1 SGDLS and CDR2 YYNGEE. The CDR3 is 16 amino acids. The full variable domain, in which reference TRBV9 and TRBJ1-4 provide the parts outside the CDR3, is DSGVTQTPKHLITATGQRVTLRCSPRSGDLSVYWYQQSLDQGLQFLIQYYNGEERAKGNILERFSAQQFPDLHSELNLSSLELGDSALYFCASSVGPGPTNEKLFFGSGTQLSVL.

V and J are TRBV7-2 and TRBJ2-7; perhaps TRBD1 as D (6 bases). The V and J ends lost 5 bases and 5 bases respectively, with 16 bases between them. Germline-derived CDR1 and CDR2 are SGHTA and FQGNSA. The CDR3 length is 14 residues. For the CDR3, the DNA is TGTGCCAGCAGCGCCGGACAGCCCAGGAACGAGCAGTACTTC. It specifies CASSAGQPRNEQYF.

J is TRBJ2-1 and V is TRBV5-1, with 11 positions matching TRBD2. This CDR3 is built from 19 residues. Germline V gene lookup returns CDR1 SGHRS and CDR2 YFSETQ. V lost 0 bases to trimming and J lost 2 bases; unmatched junction nucleotides: 10. The CDR3 loop is CASSLAGASGGKAYNEQFF. The CDR3 DNA reads TGCGCCAGCAGCTTGGCCGGGGCTAGCGGGGGGAAAGCCTACAATGAGCAGTTCTTC.

This clone was seen a few times. The chain is built from TRBV12-5 and TRBJ2-1; 7 nucleotides match TRBD2. CDR3 length: 13 amino acids. Germline assignment: CDR1 LGHNT and CDR2 FRNRAP. Unmatched junction bases numbered 5, after V lost 6 bases and J lost 6 bases. The DNA of the CDR3 is TGTGCTAGTGGGGTGACGGGGGGCAATGAGCAGTTCTTC. Its translation: CASGVTGGNEQFF.

The genes are TRBV5-1 and TRBJ1-1; D is possibly TRBD1 (6 bases). The CDR3 runs 14 residues. Trimming removed 0 bases from V and 5 bases from J, with 11 bases in between. The germline gives CDR1 SGHRS, CDR2 YFSETQ. DNA of the CDR3: TGCGCCAGCAGCTTGGTCGACAGGATGACTGAAGCTTTCTTT. This sequence encodes CASSLVDRMTEAFF.

The chain has TRBV2 and TRBJ1-4; TRBD1 matches at 8 bases. V trimming: 6 bases; J trimming: 1 base; junction bases outside the gene matches: 4. Germline V lookup: CDR1 SNHLY, CDR2 FYNNEI. The CDR3 extends over 15 amino acids. The CDR3 region is CASRFDRGTNEKLFF. The CDR3 DNA reads as TGTGCCAGCAGGTTTGACAGGGGAACTAATGAAAAACTGTTTTTT.

V and J are TRBV7-8 and TRBJ1-2; TRBD1 agrees at 11 bases. Germline assignment: CDR1 SGHVS and CDR2 FQNEAQ. The CDR3 is made up of 14 amino acids. Trimming took 0 bases from V and 9 from J; bases not matched to a gene: 3. The DNA of the CDR3 is TGTGCCAGCAGCTTAGCGGGACAGGGGGATCGCTACACCTTC. Its translation: CASSLAGQGDRYTF.

The rearrangement links TRBV7-9 to TRBJ1-2; D uncertain. Trimming shortened V by 0 bases and J by 4 bases, and 9 bases separated the two germline ends. Germline CDR1 reads SEHNR; CDR2 reads FQNEAQ (reference sequence). This CDR3 has 14 amino acids. DNA of the CDR3: TGTGCCAGCAGCTTAGCTACCGGTAGCTATGGCTACACCTTC. Translating gives CASSLATGSYGYTF.

The V gene is TRBV27, the J gene TRBJ1-2, with TRBD1 matching over 9 bases. The CDR3 extends over 17 amino acids. The germline V gene encodes CDR1 MNHEY and CDR2 SMNVEV (reference sequence). V shed 5 bases, J shed 2 bases, and the junction held 12 bases outside the gene matches. CDR3 nucleotides: TGTGCCAGCAGTCCTCTCTCCGGGACAGGGTTCAACTATGGCTACACCTTC. It specifies CASSPLSGTGFNYGYTF.

The rearrangement uses TRBV5-8 and TRBJ1-3; perhaps TRBD1 as D (6 bases). The germline V and J ends were trimmed by 3 bases and 4 bases, with 14 bases remaining between them. Germline V gene sequence: CDR1 SGHTS, CDR2 YDEGEE. This CDR3 has 15 amino acids. CDR3 in DNA: TGTGCCAGCAGCTCAATTCGACAGGCCGGAAACACCATATATTTT. Protein sequence: CASSSIRQAGNTIYF.

The chain employs TRBV25-1 and TRBJ1-1; D ambiguous. CDR1 is MGHDK, CDR2 SYGVNS, per germline. Trimming took 6 bases from V and 4 from J, leaving 12 bases between them. The CDR3 spans 13 residues. CDR3 residues: CASSLRSPTEAFF. As DNA, the CDR3 is TGTGCCAGCAGCCTAAGGAGTCCCACTGAAGCTTTCTTT.

The table lists this clone with a count of one. The J gene is TRBJ1-5, the V gene TRBV2; 7 bases line up with TRBD1. The CDR3 extends over 15 amino acids. J lost 7 bases, V lost 3 bases, and 9 bases had no gene match. Looked up from germline, CDR1 is SNHLY and CDR2 is FYNNEI. CDR3 sequence: CASSENRGGGQPQHF. The CDR3 DNA sequence: TGTGCCAGCAGTGAGAACAGGGGCGGGGGGCAGCCCCAGCATTTT.

CDR3 region: CAWRGAAYSTDTQYF. The CDR3 DNA reads TGTGCCTGGAGGGGGGCGGCCTATAGCACAGATACGCAGTATTTT. This chain connects TRBV30 to TRBJ2-3; a possible D gene is TRBD1 (6 bases). The CDR3 sequence is 15 residues long. The germline CDR1 and CDR2 sequences are GTSNPN and SVGIG (reference sequence). V lost 3 bases and J lost 0, with 13 bases in between.

V and J are TRBV10-3 and TRBJ1-3, with a weak D call TRBD1 (5 bases). CDR1 ENHRY and CDR2 SYGVKD come from the germline V gene. This CDR3 region has 15 residues. Trimming removed 6 bases from V and 8 bases from J, with 20 bases in between. DNA for the CDR3: TGTGCCATCAGCGACCGGAAGGGGATAGGAGACACCATATATTTT. It encodes CAISDRKGIGDTIYF.

The chain joins TRBV28 to TRBJ2-1; tentatively, D is TRBD1 (5 bases). Trimming cost V 6 bases and J 7 bases, with 16 bases left between them. This CDR3 has 14 residues. The germline V gene encodes CDR1 MDHEN and CDR2 SYDVKM. The CDR3 spells CASSRTSWGNEQFF. In DNA, the CDR3 is TGTGCCAGCAGCCGGACAAGCTGGGGTAATGAGCAGTTCTTC.

The chain joins TRBV30 to TRBJ1-6; unclear D gene. The CDR3 totals 13 residues. With 2 bases removed from V and 19 bases from J, the gap between germline ends came to 21 bases. Per germline, CDR1 GTSNPN and CDR2 SVGIG (reference sequence). The CDR3 sequence: CAWSTAPSVMLHF. The DNA for the CDR3 is TGTGCCTGGAGTACAGCCCCGAGTGTAATGCTTCACTTT.

The rearrangement uses TRBV4-1 and TRBJ1-1, with D possibly being TRBD1 (6 bases). This CDR3 is 15 amino acids long. The ends were cut back, 3 bases at V and 1 base at J, with 12 bases in the middle. The germline V gene has CDR1 MGHRA and CDR2 YSYEKL. The CDR3 bases are TGCGCCAGCAGCCACCCTCTACAGGGGAACACTGAAGCTTTCTTT. As protein: CASSHPLQGNTEAFF.

This clone has only one observation. The rearrangement joins TRBV5-4 to TRBJ2-1; weak D call: TRBD2 (6 bases). Germline V lookup: CDR1 SGHNT, CDR2 YYREEE (reference sequence). This CDR3 is built from 14 residues. V dropped 3 bases and J dropped 7 bases, with 14 bases sitting between them. The CDR3 sequence: CASSSRRDSNEQFF. The CDR3 bases are TGTGCCAGCAGCTCTCGCCGGGACTCGAATGAGCAGTTCTTC.

The chain has TRBV27 and TRBJ2-3; 10 positions agree with TRBD1. CDR3 size: 16 residues. Germline CDR1 MNHEY, CDR2 SMNVEV (reference sequence). The junction had 11 bases not matched to a gene; V was cut back by 8 bases and J by 3 bases. The CDR3 is CASRTGGLSATDTQYF. CDR3 coding DNA: TGTGCCAGCCGGACAGGGGGGCTATCAGCAACAGATACGCAGTATTTT.

This chain links TRBV3-1 (or the pseudogene TRBV3-2) with TRBJ1-2; the D gene is possibly TRBD1 (5 bases). The CDR3 spans 14 residues. The V and J ends lost 3 bases and 2 bases respectively, with 10 bases between them. Germline CDR1 LGHDT, CDR2 YNNKEL (reference sequence). The CDR3 DNA reads TGTGCCAGCAGCCATCCTGACAGAAACTATGGCTACACCTTC. Its protein product is CASSHPDRNYGYTF.

J is TRBJ1-1 and V is TRBV6-2 or TRBV6-3; TRBD1 matches 8 bases. V shed 2 bases, J shed 6 bases, and the junction held 11 bases outside the gene matches. CDR1 and CDR2 (germline): MNHEY, SVGEGT. This CDR3 region has 16 residues. The DNA of the CDR3 is TGTGCCAGCAGTTACCTTCGGACAGGGCTGAAGCCTGAAGCTTTCTTT. Its protein is CASSYLRTGLKPEAFF.

V and J are TRBV2 and TRBJ1-5; tentatively, D is TRBD1 (6 bases). The V end lost 8 bases, the J end lost 4 bases, and 15 bases lay between the germline ends. Germline V gene sequence: CDR1 SNHLY, CDR2 FYNNEI. CDR3 length equals 14 residues. CDR3 region: CASVGTNNNQPQHF. The CDR3, as DNA: TGTGCCAGCGTTGGGACAAATAATAATCAGCCCCAGCATTTT. The entire variable domain, with the rest obtained from reference TRBV2 and TRBJ1-5, is as follows: EPEVTQTPSHQVTQMGQEVILRCVPISNHLYFYWYRQILGQKVEFLVSFYNNEISEKSEIFDDQFSVERPDGSNFTLKIRSTKLEDSAMYFCASVGTNNNQPQHFGDGTRLSIL.

CDR3 DNA sequence: TGTGCCAGCAGTAAAGCCTTTAACTATGGCTACACCTTC. This sequence encodes CASSKAFNYGYTF. The J gene is TRBJ1-2, the V gene TRBV12-3 or TRBV12-4; D is unresolved. The CDR3 length is 13 residues. V lost 5 bases and J lost 1, with 8 bases in between.

This clone showed up just a few times. The V call is TRBV6-1, the J call TRBJ2-3; TRBD2 matches at 15 bases. The trim removed 4 bases at V and 4 bases at J, leaving 3 bases unmatched. Germline V gene lookup returns CDR1 MNHNS and CDR2 SASEGT. This CDR3 region has 16 residues. The CDR3 here is CASSAWTSGGADTQYF. The CDR3 nucleotides read TGTGCCAGCAGTGCTTGGACTAGCGGGGGGGCAGATACGCAGTATTTT.

This rearrangement joins TRBV13 to TRBJ2-1; 7 positions match TRBD1. Trimming took 8 bases from V and 2 from J; bases not matched to a gene: 6. Germline V gene data show CDR1 as PRHDT and CDR2 as FYEKMQ (reference sequence). This CDR3 is built from 14 residues. In DNA form, the CDR3 reads TGTGCCAGCCTCAAGGGACAGACCTACAATGAGCAGTTCTTC. Protein product: CASLKGQTYNEQFF.